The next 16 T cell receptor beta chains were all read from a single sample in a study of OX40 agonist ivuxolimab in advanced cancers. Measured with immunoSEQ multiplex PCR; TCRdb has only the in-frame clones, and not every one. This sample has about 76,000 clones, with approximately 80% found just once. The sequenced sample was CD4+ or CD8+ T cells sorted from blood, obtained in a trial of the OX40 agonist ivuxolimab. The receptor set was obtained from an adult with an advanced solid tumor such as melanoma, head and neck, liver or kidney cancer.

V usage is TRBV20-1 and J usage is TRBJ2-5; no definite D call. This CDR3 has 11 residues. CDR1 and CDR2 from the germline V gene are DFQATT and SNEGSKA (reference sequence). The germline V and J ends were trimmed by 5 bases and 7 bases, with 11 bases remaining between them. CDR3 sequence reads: CSADPAGTQYF. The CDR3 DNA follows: TGCAGTGCTGACCCGGCAGGGACCCAGTACTTC.

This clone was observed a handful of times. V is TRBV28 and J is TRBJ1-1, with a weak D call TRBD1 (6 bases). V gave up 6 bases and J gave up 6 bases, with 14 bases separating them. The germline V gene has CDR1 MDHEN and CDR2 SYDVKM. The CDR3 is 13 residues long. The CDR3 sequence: CASSNQGRAEAFF. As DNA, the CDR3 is TGTGCCAGCAGCAATCAGGGGAGGGCTGAAGCTTTCTTT.

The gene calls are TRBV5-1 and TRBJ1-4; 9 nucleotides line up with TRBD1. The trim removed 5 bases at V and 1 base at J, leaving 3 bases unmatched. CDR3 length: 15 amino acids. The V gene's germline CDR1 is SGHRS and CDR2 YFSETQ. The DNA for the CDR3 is TGCGCCAGCAGACTGACAGGGGGAACTAATGAAAAACTGTTTTTT. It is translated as CASRLTGGTNEKLFF.

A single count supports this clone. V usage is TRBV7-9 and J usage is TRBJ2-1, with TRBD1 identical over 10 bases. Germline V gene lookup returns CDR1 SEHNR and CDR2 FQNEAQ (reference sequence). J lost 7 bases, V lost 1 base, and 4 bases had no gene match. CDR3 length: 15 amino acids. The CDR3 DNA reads TGTGCCAGCAGCTTAGTCGGGACAGGGGTTAATGAGCAGTTCTTC. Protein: CASSLVGTGVNEQFF.

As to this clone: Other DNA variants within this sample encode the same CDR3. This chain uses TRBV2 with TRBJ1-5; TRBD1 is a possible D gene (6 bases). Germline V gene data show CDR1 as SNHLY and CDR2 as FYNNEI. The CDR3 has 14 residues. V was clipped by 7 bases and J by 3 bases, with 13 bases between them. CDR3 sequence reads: CASTPDSNNQPQHF. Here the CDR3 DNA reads TGTGCCAGCACCCCGGACAGTAACAATCAGCCCCAGCATTTT.

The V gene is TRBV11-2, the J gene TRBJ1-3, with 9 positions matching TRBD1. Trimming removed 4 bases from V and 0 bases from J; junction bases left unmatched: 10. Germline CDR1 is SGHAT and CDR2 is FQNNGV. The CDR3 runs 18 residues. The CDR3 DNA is TGTGCCAGCAGCTCAACCCAAAGGGGACAGGGCTCTGGAAACACCATATATTTT. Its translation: CASSSTQRGQGSGNTIYF.

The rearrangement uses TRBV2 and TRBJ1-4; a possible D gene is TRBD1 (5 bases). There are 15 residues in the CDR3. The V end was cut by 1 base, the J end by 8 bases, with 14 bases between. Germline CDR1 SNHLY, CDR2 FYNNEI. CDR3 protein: CASSEDQGAEEKLFF. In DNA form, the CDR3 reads TGTGCCAGCAGTGAAGATCAAGGGGCCGAGGAAAAACTGTTTTTT.

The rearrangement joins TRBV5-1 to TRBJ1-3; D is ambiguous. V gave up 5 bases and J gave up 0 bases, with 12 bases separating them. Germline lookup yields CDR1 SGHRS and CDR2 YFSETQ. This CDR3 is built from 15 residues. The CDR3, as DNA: TGCGCCAGCAGGACGGGGAGAACCTCTGGAAACACCATATATTTT. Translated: CASRTGRTSGNTIYF.

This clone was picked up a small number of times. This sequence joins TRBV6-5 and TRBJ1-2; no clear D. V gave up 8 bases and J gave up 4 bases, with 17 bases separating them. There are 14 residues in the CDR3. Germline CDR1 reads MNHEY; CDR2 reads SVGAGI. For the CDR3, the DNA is TGTGCCAGCCACCGGGCCATTAGTCCCTATGGCTACACCTTC. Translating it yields CASHRAISPYGYTF.

The DNA for the CDR3 is TGCGCCAGCAGACAGGGGGCCTCGGCTAATGAAAAACTGTTTTTT. Translation gives CASRQGASANEKLFF. The chain combines TRBV10-2 with TRBJ1-4; 9 bases match TRBD1. Germline loops: CDR1 WSHSY, CDR2 SAAADI. The CDR3 totals 15 residues. After removal of 6 bases from V and 3 bases from J, the junction contained 5 bases not matched to a gene.

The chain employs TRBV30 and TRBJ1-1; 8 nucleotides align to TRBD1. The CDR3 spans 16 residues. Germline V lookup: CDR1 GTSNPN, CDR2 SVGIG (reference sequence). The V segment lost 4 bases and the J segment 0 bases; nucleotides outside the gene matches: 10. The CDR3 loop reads CAWIANRGSMNTEAFF. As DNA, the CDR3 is TGTGCCTGGATAGCAAACAGGGGGAGCATGAACACTGAAGCTTTCTTT.

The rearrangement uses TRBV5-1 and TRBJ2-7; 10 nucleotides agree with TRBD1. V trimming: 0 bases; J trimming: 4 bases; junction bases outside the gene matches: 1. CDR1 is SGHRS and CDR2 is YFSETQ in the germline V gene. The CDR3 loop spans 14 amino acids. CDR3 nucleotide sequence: TGCGCCAGCAGCTTGGGGGACAGGGGTTACGAGCAGTACTTC. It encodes CASSLGDRGYEQYF. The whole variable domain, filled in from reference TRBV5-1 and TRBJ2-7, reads KAGVTQTPRYLIKTRGQQVTLSCSPISGHRSVSWYQQTPGQGLQFLFEYFSETQRNKGNFPGRFSGRQFSNSRSEMNVSTLELGDSALYLCASSLGDRGYEQYFGPGTRLTVT.

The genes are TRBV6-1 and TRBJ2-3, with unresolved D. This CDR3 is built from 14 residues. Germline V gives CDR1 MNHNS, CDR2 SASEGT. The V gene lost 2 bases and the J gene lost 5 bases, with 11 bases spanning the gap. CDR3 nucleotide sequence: TGTGCCAGCAGTGAACCTGGCGGACGAGATACGCAGTATTTT. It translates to CASSEPGGRDTQYF.

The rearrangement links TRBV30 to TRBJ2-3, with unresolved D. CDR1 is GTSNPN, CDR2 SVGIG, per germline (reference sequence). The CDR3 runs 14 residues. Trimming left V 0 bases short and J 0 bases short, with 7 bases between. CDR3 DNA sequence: TGTGCCTGGAGTGTAGAGATTAGCACAGATACGCAGTATTTT. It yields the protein CAWSVEISTDTQYF.

The DNA for the CDR3 is TGTGCCAGCAGCATAAGGACTAGCGGGGGTTTCAACACAGATACGCAGTATTTT. Amino acid sequence: CASSIRTSGGFNTDTQYF. The chain employs TRBV7-2 and TRBJ2-3, with 13 bases lining up with TRBD2. Germline assignment: CDR1 SGHTA and CDR2 FQGNSA. V lost 5 bases and J lost 2; bases outside the gene matches: 10. This CDR3 has 18 residues.

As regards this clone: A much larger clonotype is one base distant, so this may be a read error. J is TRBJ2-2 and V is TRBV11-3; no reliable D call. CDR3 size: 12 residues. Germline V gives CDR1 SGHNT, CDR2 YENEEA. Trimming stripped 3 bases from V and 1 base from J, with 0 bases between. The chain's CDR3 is CASSLNTGELFF. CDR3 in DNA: TGTGCCAGCAGCTTGAACACCGGGGAGCTGTTTTTT.